These 14 T cell receptor beta chains came from one sample sequenced in a study of cytomegalovirus exposure and HLA in healthy donors. The PCR had 60 Vbeta and 13 Jbeta primers. The data were produced by immunoSEQ multiplex PCR, yet TCRdb's version contains in-frame clones alone and is incomplete. There are about 190,000 clones in the sample; 78% occur only once, and 4.5% to 7.5% lies in the top ten. Material: PBMCs. The receptor source for this set is a woman in her 30s in good health and CMV-seropositive.

In regard to this clone: One end of the junction does not line up with germline, which may come from a read error. The genes are TRBV4-2 and TRBJ1-2; 7 bases map to TRBD1. The CDR3 has 15 amino acids. Germline CDR1 is LGHNA and CDR2 is YNFKEQ. CDR3 sequence (DNA): TGTGCCAGCAGCCAAGCTCGCACAGGGGTAAATGGTTACACCTTC. It yields the protein CASSQARTGVNGYTF.

V is TRBV2 and J is TRBJ2-1, with 9 bases that match TRBD1. This CDR3 has 17 amino acids. Trimming cost V 3 bases and J 1 base; bases outside gene matches: 7. CDR1 SNHLY and CDR2 FYNNEI come from the germline V gene. Here the CDR3 reads CASSDTRQGGSYNEQFF. CDR3 in DNA: TGTGCCAGCAGTGATACCAGACAGGGGGGGTCCTACAATGAGCAGTTCTTC.

This clone was observed a handful of times. This chain joins TRBV7-2 and TRBJ2-5; 10 bases are a match to TRBD1. The CDR3 consists of 16 residues. J gave up 11 bases and V 5 bases, and 17 bases lay outside the gene matches. Per germline, CDR1 SGHTA and CDR2 FQGNSA. CDR3 sequence (DNA): TGTGCCAGCAGCCTCGGGACAGGGGTAAAGAGGGGGGAGCAGTACTTC. This gives the protein CASSLGTGVKRGEQYF.

In its sample, this clone was seen a few times. The CDR3 loop reads CASSVQAGGYEQYF. The CDR3 nucleotides are TGTGCCAGCAGTGTTCAAGCGGGAGGCTACGAGCAGTACTTC. The rearrangement links TRBV2 to TRBJ2-7; 9 bases agree with TRBD2. The V and J ends lost 4 bases and 3 bases, in that order; junction bases with no gene match: 4. Germline CDR1 reads SNHLY; CDR2 reads FYNNEI. The CDR3 has 14 amino acids.

The chain combines TRBV5-5 with TRBJ2-6; possibly TRBD1 for D (6 bases). Trimming left V 0 bases short and J 2 bases short, with 9 bases between. Germline CDR1 and CDR2: SGHKS and YYEKEE (reference sequence). The CDR3 consists of 16 residues. The CDR3 loop reads CASSLVQGTGANVLTF. CDR3 nucleotide sequence: TGTGCCAGCAGCTTGGTCCAGGGGACTGGGGCCAACGTCCTGACTTTC.

The chain has TRBV6-1 and TRBJ1-1; D call uncertain. Per germline, CDR1 MNHNS and CDR2 SASEGT. Deletions cut 7 bases from V and 1 base from J, with 10 bases between. The CDR3 has 13 amino acids. The CDR3: CASNDKSNTEAFF. As DNA, the CDR3 is TGTGCCAGCAACGACAAATCGAACACTGAAGCTTTCTTT.

The V and J genes are TRBV7-2 and TRBJ2-7, with TRBD2 identical over 13 bases. From germline, CDR1 is SGHTA and CDR2 FQGNSA. The CDR3 runs 15 residues. V trimming: 5 bases; J trimming: 8 bases; junction bases outside the gene matches: 9. The CDR3: CASSPRGLAGFQQYF. As DNA, the CDR3 is TGTGCCAGCAGCCCTCGGGGACTAGCGGGATTTCAGCAGTACTTC.

The chain has TRBV2 and TRBJ2-3; 8 nucleotides agree with TRBD1. V was pared by 9 bases and J by 2 bases, with 7 bases of the junction left unmatched. CDR1 and CDR2 (germline): SNHLY, FYNNEI. The CDR3 sequence is 14 residues long. CDR3 sequence (DNA): TGTGCCAGTCTCGGACAGGGAGACACAGATACGCAGTATTTT. Its translation: CASLGQGDTDTQYF.

In its sample, this clone was seen once. The rearrangement uses TRBV19 and TRBJ1-5; 9 bases line up with TRBD1. Germline CDR1 is LNHDA and CDR2 is SQIVND (reference sequence). V lost 5 bases to trimming and J lost 2 bases; unmatched junction nucleotides: 7. CDR3 length: 16 amino acids. The CDR3 here is CASSSTGGIGNQPQHF. CDR3 in DNA: TGTGCCAGTAGTTCGACAGGGGGTATTGGCAATCAGCCCCAGCATTTT.

The chain combines TRBV5-1 with TRBJ1-2, with unresolved D. The CDR3 runs to 16 residues. Germline V gives CDR1 SGHRS, CDR2 YFSETQ. V was cut by 1 base and J by 8 bases, with 21 bases left in between. CDR3 DNA: TGCGCCAGCAGCTTGTTAGGCACAGCAGACCTTTACGGCTACACCTTC. It encodes CASSLLGTADLYGYTF.

The chain couples TRBV10-1 to TRBJ2-1, with D possibly being TRBD1 (6 bases). V dropped 6 bases and J dropped 7 bases, with 16 bases sitting between them. This CDR3 is built from 14 residues. CDR1 and CDR2 (germline): WNHNN, SYGVQD (reference sequence). CDR3 sequence: CASRDSSGSNEQFF. Here the CDR3 DNA reads TGCGCCAGCAGGGACAGTTCTGGTAGTAATGAGCAGTTCTTC.

This clone was counted a few times. The chain recombines TRBV7-8 with TRBJ1-2; D is uncertain. The CDR3 has 14 residues. Germline CDR1 is SGHVS and CDR2 is FQNEAQ. V was cut by 5 bases and J by 0 bases, with 10 bases left in between. The CDR3 sequence: CASSPRETNYGYTF. CDR3 coding DNA: TGTGCCAGCAGCCCACGGGAGACTAACTATGGCTACACCTTC.

The chain is built from TRBV7-9 and TRBJ1-2; D may be TRBD1 (5 bases). CDR3 length: 15 amino acids. Germline V gives CDR1 SEHNR, CDR2 FQNEAQ (reference sequence). V was clipped by 4 bases and J by 8 bases, with 20 bases between them. This chain's CDR3 is CASSSRAKGLRGYTF. CDR3 DNA: TGTGCCAGCAGCTCCAGGGCGAAAGGCTTGAGAGGCTACACCTTC.

The chain is built from TRBV10-3 and TRBJ1-1, with D uncertain. The CDR3 covers 15 residues. The germline gives CDR1 ENHRY, CDR2 SYGVKD. The V gene lost 4 bases and the J gene lost 0 bases, with 12 bases spanning the gap. Here the CDR3 reads CAISAIEDMNTEAFF. In nucleotides, the CDR3 is TGTGCCATCAGTGCCATTGAGGATATGAACACTGAAGCTTTCTTT.